This T cell receptor (beta chain) was captured by sequencing in a study of blood T cell repertoires in COVID-19. Measured with immunoSEQ multiplex PCR; TCRdb has only the in-frame clones, and not every one. The sample shows more than 150,000 clones, 75% to 90% of them seen only once. V shed 5 bases and J 4 bases; nucleotides not matched to a gene: 12. Per the germline V gene, CDR1 is MNHEY and CDR2 is SVGEGT. The CDR3 extends over 17 amino acids. The chain joins TRBV6-2 or TRBV6-3 to TRBJ2-3, with TRBD2 matching over 10 bases. The sequence was obtained from a man between 60 and 75 years old with acute or convalescent COVID-19. Specimen: peripheral blood. Here the CDR3 reads CASSPYGLAGVSDTQYF. For the CDR3, the DNA is TGTGCCAGCAGTCCCTACGGGCTAGCGGGAGTATCAGATACGCAGTATTTT.